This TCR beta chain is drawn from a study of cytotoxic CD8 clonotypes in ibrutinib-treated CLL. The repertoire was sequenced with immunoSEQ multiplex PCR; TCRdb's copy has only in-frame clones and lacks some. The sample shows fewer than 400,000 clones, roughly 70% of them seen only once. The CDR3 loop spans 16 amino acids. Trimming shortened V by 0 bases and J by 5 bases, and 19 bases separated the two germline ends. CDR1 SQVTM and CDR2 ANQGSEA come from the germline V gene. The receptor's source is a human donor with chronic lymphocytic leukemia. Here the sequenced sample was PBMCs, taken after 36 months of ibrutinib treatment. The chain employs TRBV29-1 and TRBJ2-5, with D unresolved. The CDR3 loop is CSVEDLRPNLQETQYF. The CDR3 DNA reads TGCAGCGTTGAAGATCTGCGACCGAACCTCCAGGAGACCCAGTACTTC.